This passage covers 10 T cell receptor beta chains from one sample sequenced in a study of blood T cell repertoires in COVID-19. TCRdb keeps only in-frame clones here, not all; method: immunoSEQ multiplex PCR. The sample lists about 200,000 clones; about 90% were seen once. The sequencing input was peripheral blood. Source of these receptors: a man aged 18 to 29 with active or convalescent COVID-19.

This chain's CDR3 is CAISDTGDGYTF. CDR3 coding DNA: TGTGCCATCAGTGACACAGGGGATGGCTACACCTTC. The rearrangement joins TRBV10-3 to TRBJ1-2; 7 bases fit TRBD1. Germline-derived CDR1 and CDR2 are ENHRY and SYGVKD. V trimming: 3 bases; J trimming: 6 bases; junction bases outside the gene matches: 1. The CDR3 is made up of 12 amino acids.

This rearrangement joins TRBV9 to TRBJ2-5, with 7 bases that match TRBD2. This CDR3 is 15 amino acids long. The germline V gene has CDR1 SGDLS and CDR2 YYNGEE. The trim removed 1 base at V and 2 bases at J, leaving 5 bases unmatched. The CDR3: CASSVILAVQETQYF. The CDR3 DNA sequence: TGTGCCAGCAGCGTAATCCTAGCGGTACAAGAGACCCAGTACTTC.

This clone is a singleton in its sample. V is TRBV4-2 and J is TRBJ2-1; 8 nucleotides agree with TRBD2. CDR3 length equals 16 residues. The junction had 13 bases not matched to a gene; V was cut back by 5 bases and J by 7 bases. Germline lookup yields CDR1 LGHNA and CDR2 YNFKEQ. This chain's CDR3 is CASSLNPGGARNEQFF. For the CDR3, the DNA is TGTGCCAGCAGCTTAAATCCCGGGGGGGCTAGGAATGAGCAGTTCTTC.

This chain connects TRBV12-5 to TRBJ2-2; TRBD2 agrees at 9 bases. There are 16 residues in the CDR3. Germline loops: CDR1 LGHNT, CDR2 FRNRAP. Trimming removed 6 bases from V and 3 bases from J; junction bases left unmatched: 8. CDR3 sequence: CASGFSGGWDTGELFF. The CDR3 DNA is TGTGCTAGTGGATTTAGCGGGGGCTGGGACACCGGGGAGCTGTTTTTT. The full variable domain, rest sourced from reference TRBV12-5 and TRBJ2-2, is DARVTQTPRHKVTEMGQEVTMRCQPILGHNTVFWYRQTMMQGLELLAYFRNRAPLDDSGMPKDRFSAEMPDATLATLKIQPSEPRDSAVYFCASGFSGGWDTGELFFGEGSRLTVL.

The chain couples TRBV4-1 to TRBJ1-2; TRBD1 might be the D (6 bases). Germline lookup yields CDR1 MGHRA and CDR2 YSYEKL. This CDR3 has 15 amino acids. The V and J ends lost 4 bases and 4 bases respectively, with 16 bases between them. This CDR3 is CASSRDTGGFYGYTF. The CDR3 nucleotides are TGCGCCAGCAGCCGGGACACCGGGGGGTTCTATGGCTACACCTTC.

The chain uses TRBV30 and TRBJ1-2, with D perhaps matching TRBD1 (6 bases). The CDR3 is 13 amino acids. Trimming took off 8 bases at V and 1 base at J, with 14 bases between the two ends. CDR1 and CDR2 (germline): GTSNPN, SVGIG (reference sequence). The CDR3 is CASPYRDNYGYTF. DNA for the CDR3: TGTGCCAGCCCGTACAGGGATAACTATGGCTACACCTTC.

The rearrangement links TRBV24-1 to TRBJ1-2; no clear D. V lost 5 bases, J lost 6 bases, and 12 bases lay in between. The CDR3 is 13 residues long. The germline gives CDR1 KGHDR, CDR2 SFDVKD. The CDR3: CATSVWRVNGYTF. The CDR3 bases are TGTGCCACCAGTGTCTGGCGGGTAAATGGCTACACCTTC.

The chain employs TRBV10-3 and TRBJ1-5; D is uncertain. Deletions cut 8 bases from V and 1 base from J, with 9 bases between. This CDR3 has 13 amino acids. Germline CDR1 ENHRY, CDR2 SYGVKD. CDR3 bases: TGTGCCATCGCGGAGGGCAGCAATCAGCCCCAGCATTTT. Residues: CAIAEGSNQPQHF.

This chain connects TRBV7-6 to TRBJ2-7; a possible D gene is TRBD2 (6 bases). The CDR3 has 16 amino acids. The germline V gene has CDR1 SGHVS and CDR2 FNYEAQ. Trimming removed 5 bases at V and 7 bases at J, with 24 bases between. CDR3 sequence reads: CASSPRSRTSAGEQYF. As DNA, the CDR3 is TGTGCCAGCAGCCCCCGTTCGAGGACCTCGGCGGGGGAGCAGTACTTC.

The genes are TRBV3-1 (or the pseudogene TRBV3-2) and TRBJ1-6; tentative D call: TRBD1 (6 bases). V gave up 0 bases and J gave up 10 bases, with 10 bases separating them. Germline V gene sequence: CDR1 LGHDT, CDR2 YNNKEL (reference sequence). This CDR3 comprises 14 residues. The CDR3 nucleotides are TGTGCCAGCAGCCAAGAATCAGGGGTATCACCCCTCCACTTT. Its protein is CASSQESGVSPLHF.